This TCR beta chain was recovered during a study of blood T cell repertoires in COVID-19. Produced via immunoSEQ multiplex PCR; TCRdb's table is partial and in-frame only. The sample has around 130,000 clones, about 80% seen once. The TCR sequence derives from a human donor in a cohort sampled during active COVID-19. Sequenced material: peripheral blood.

CDR3 loop: CASTPSSMNTEAFF. The CDR3 DNA reads TGTGCCAGCACTCCATCGTCCATGAACACTGAAGCTTTCTTT. The chain joins TRBV18 to TRBJ1-1; D remains ambiguous. Germline V gene data show CDR1 as KGHSH and CDR2 as LQKENI. There are 14 residues in the CDR3. Trimming cost V 8 bases and J 0 bases, with 13 bases left between them.